The rows below give T cell receptor beta chains drawn from one sample of a study of cytomegalovirus exposure and HLA in healthy donors. Only in-frame clones appear in the TCRdb table, and some are missing; sequencing was by immunoSEQ multiplex PCR. Of 90,000 or so clones in the sample, about four fifths are singletons; the top ten hold 32%. The material sequenced was PBMCs. The receptors here all came from a man aged 45 to 65 in good health and CMV-seropositive. The CDR3 runs from the conserved cysteine through the conserved F or W. The order of the fields is D gene, clone size, V gene, J gene, CDR3 protein, CDR3 DNA. A D gene is named only where the DNA matches it firmly. Size is omitted from some rows. Given values are once, few, many or a class for expanded clones.

D gene: .; clone size: .; V gene: TRBV6-5; J gene: TRBJ1-1; CDR3 protein: CASSYSRLGRNTEAFF; CDR3 DNA: TGTGCCAGCAGTTACTCCCGCCTCGGTAGGAACACTGAAGCTTTCTTT
D gene: .; clone size: .; V gene: TRBV10-3; J gene: TRBJ2-7; CDR3 protein: CAISEASTEQYF; CDR3 DNA: TGTGCCATCAGTGAGGCTAGCACCGAGCAGTACTTC
D gene: .; clone size: .; V gene: TRBV5-4; J gene: TRBJ2-2; CDR3 protein: CASSLARGRAGELFF; CDR3 DNA: TGTGCCAGCAGCCTCGCGCGGGGCCGGGCCGGGGAGCTGTTTTTT
D gene: TRBD2; clone size: .; V gene: TRBV18; J gene: TRBJ2-3; CDR3 protein: CASSPRSGTSGTDTQYF; CDR3 DNA: TGTGCCAGCTCACCACGATCCGGGACTAGCGGGACGGATACGCAGTATTTT
D gene: TRBD1; clone size: few; V gene: TRBV7-9; J gene: TRBJ2-1; CDR3 protein: CASSLDGEGGHEQFF; CDR3 DNA: TGTGCCAGCAGCTTAGATGGCGAAGGGGGCCATGAGCAGTTCTTC
D gene: .; clone size: .; V gene: TRBV5-1; J gene: TRBJ2-7; CDR3 protein: CASSLESGGSTEQYF; CDR3 DNA: TGCGCCAGCAGCTTGGAGTCCGGGGGTAGCACCGAGCAGTACTTC
D gene: .; clone size: .; V gene: TRBV6-6; J gene: TRBJ2-5; CDR3 protein: CASSYSNQGTQYF; CDR3 DNA: TGTGCCAGCAGTTACTCAAACCAGGGGACCCAGTACTTC
D gene: .; clone size: .; V gene: TRBV7-8; J gene: TRBJ2-1; CDR3 protein: CASSSQRVSSYNEQFF; CDR3 DNA: TGTGCCAGCAGCTCACAGCGGGTTAGCTCCTACAATGAGCAGTTCTTC
D gene: .; clone size: .; V gene: TRBV6-1; J gene: TRBJ2-4; CDR3 protein: CASSYEEAKIQYF; CDR3 DNA: TGTGCCAGCAGTTATGAGGAAGCGAAGATTCAGTACTTC
D gene: .; clone size: .; V gene: TRBV11-1; J gene: TRBJ2-3; CDR3 protein: CASSLGLTDTQYF; CDR3 DNA: TGTGCCAGCAGCCTTGGACTCACAGATACGCAGTATTTT
D gene: .; clone size: once; V gene: TRBV5-1; J gene: TRBJ2-1; CDR3 protein: CASRPTTGSWGNEQFF; CDR3 DNA: TGCGCCAGCAGGCCGACCACAGGGTCATGGGGCAATGAGCAGTTCTTC
D gene: TRBD2; clone size: .; V gene: TRBV2; J gene: TRBJ2-5; CDR3 protein: CASSESSGSAVQETQYF; CDR3 DNA: TGTGCCAGCAGTGAATCTAGCGGGAGCGCGGTCCAAGAGACCCAGTACTTC
D gene: TRBD1; clone size: .; V gene: TRBV30; J gene: TRBJ2-5; CDR3 protein: CAWNLGGGETQYF; CDR3 DNA: TGTGCCTGGAACCTAGGGGGCGGTGAGACCCAGTACTTC
D gene: TRBD2; clone size: .; V gene: TRBV5-4; J gene: TRBJ2-7; CDR3 protein: CASSASGSPIYEQYF; CDR3 DNA: TGTGCCAGCAGCGCAAGCGGGAGCCCAATCTACGAGCAGTACTTC
D gene: .; clone size: .; V gene: TRBV9; J gene: TRBJ2-7; CDR3 protein: CASSPRTGNVQREQYF; CDR3 DNA: TGTGCCAGCAGCCCCAGAACAGGGAATGTGCAGCGCGAGCAGTACTTC
D gene: TRBD1; clone size: .; V gene: TRBV15; J gene: TRBJ1-2; CDR3 protein: CATTRDRGIYGYTF; CDR3 DNA: TGTGCCACCACCCGGGACAGGGGAATCTATGGCTACACCTTC
D gene: TRBD2; clone size: .; V gene: TRBV7-3; J gene: TRBJ2-7; CDR3 protein: CASSPGGGGMYEQYF; CDR3 DNA: TGTGCCAGCAGCCCCGGGGGGGGAGGAATGTACGAGCAGTACTTC
D gene: TRBD1; clone size: .; V gene: TRBV13; J gene: TRBJ1-1; CDR3 protein: CASTQGVRTEAFF; CDR3 DNA: TGTGCCAGCACCCAGGGGGTTCGGACTGAAGCTTTCTTT
D gene: .; clone size: .; V gene: TRBV1; J gene: TRBJ2-7; CDR3 protein: CTSSQDELREKIAEQYF; CDR3 DNA: TGCACCAGCAGCCAAGATGAATTGAGGGAGAAAATCGCCGAGCAGTACTTC